This T cell receptor beta chain was retrieved from a study of blood T cell repertoires in COVID-19. At the level of the study: Whether acute or convalescent, the COVID-19 samples came from the United States, Italy and Spain. T cells, B-cell-depleted T cells, or PBMCs supplied cDNA or gDNA.

The V gene's germline CDR1 is LNHDA and CDR2 SQIVND (reference sequence). The ends lost 6 bases at V and 4 bases at J; junction bases unmatched: 5. This CDR3 is built from 16 residues. This clone was counted a single time. Study processing details: The authors estimated nucleated cell counts from reference gene primer amplification. Measured with immunoSEQ multiplex PCR; TCRdb has only the in-frame clones, and not every one. Clone size and V and J calls were adopted from that table, with D and trimming inferred from the DNA. This sample has 120,000 or so clones, with around 83% found just once. V usage is TRBV19 and J usage is TRBJ2-1; 14 nucleotides line up with TRBD2. Sequencing was carried out using peripheral blood. This sequence was found in an elderly man with active or convalescent COVID-19. CDR3 residues: CASRTSGGAGYNEQFF. CDR3 nucleotide sequence: TGTGCCAGTAGGACTAGCGGGGGGGCGGGTTACAATGAGCAGTTCTTC. Complete variable domain (other parts from reference TRBV19 and TRBJ2-1): DGGITQSPKYLFRKEGQNVTLSCEQNLNHDAMYWYRQDPGQGLRLIYYSQIVNDFQKGDIAEGYSVSREKKESFPLTVTSAQKNPTAFYLCASRTSGGAGYNEQFFGPGTRLTVL.